The entry below gives a single T cell receptor (beta chain) sequence along with its context. This table comes from immunoSEQ multiplex PCR, and its TCRdb copy is limited to in-frame clones, with some not included. Of roughly 100,000 clones listed, 80% to 90% are singletons. This sample is part of a study of blood T cell repertoires in COVID-19. Overall study context: From the United States, Italy and Spain came samples of acute and convalescent COVID-19.

Sequencing input: peripheral blood. The TCR comes from a man aged 40-49 years with active or convalescent COVID-19.

The DNA for the CDR3 is TGTGCCAGCAGCCCAGGGGCAGGGCGCACAGATACGCAGTATTTT. Its translation: CASSPGAGRTDTQYF. V is TRBV2 and J is TRBJ2-3, with TRBD1 as a possible D gene (6 bases). The germline CDR1 and CDR2 sequences are SNHLY and FYNNEI. The CDR3 has 15 residues. Trimming took off 6 bases at V and 1 base at J, with 14 bases between the two ends.